Below, 13 T cell receptor beta chains from the same sample are listed, as sequenced in a study of long-term antiretroviral therapy in people with HIV. Survey-level resolution applied to immunoSEQ assay v3.0. Produced via immunoSEQ multiplex PCR; TCRdb's table is partial and in-frame only. The sample has around 16,000 clones, about four fifths seen once. The input for sequencing was unsorted PBMCs, taken just before starting antiretroviral therapy. The origin of the receptors is a man aged 40-49 years with HIV.

The chain uses TRBV5-1 and TRBJ1-1; perhaps TRBD1 as D (5 bases). CDR3 length: 13 residues. Between the trimmed V and J ends, which lost 9 bases and 5 bases, there was a span of 17 bases. Germline values: CDR1 SGHRS, CDR2 YFSETQ. The CDR3 spells CATSQGSRTEAFF. The DNA for the CDR3 is TGCGCCACCTCCCAGGGTAGTCGGACTGAAGCTTTCTTT.

The chain couples TRBV5-4 to TRBJ2-5, with D maybe TRBD2 (6 bases). Deletions cut 2 bases from V and 0 bases from J, with 14 bases between. From germline, CDR1 is SGHNT and CDR2 YYREEE (reference sequence). The CDR3 is 16 residues long. CDR3 coding DNA: TGTGCCAGCAGCTTAGGTCCGGGACTTGACCAAGAGACCCAGTACTTC. This sequence encodes CASSLGPGLDQETQYF.

This clone was detected once. The chain carries TRBV11-2 and TRBJ2-3, with 9 bases lining up with TRBD1. Germline V gene sequence: CDR1 SGHAT, CDR2 FQNNGV. V lost 5 bases and J lost 0; bases outside the gene matches: 3. This CDR3 has 15 amino acids. The CDR3 loop is CASSIGQGSTDTQYF. The CDR3 DNA follows: TGTGCCAGCAGCATAGGACAGGGGAGCACAGATACGCAGTATTTT.

The chain employs TRBV5-6 and TRBJ2-3; 7 positions match TRBD1. This CDR3 has 14 amino acids. Trimming took 4 bases from V and 6 from J; bases not matched to a gene: 8. In germline, CDR1 is SGHDT, CDR2 YYEEEE. CDR3 in amino acids: CASSLTGESDTQYF. In DNA form, the CDR3 reads TGTGCCAGCAGCCTAACAGGGGAATCCGATACGCAGTATTTT. The variable domain in full, completed from reference TRBV5-6 and TRBJ2-3, reads DAGVTQSPTHLIKTRGQQVTLRCSPKSGHDTVSWYQQALGQGPQFIFQYYEEEERQRGNFPDRFSGHQFPNYSSELNVNALLLGDSALYLCASSLTGESDTQYFGPGTRLTVL.

This chain links TRBV5-1 with TRBJ2-5, with D possibly TRBD1 on 6 matching bases. V was clipped by 4 bases and J by 4 bases, with 17 bases between them. The CDR3 runs 15 residues. Germline values: CDR1 SGHRS, CDR2 YFSETQ. CDR3 bases: TGCGCCAGCAGCAAGTCACAGGGTCTTTCAGAGACCCAGTACTTC. Its translation is CASSKSQGLSETQYF.

V gene TRBV2 combines with J gene TRBJ1-1; tentatively, D is TRBD1 (5 bases). The V gene lost 11 bases and the J gene lost 5 bases, with 15 bases spanning the gap. The length of the CDR3 is 12 residues. Germline-derived CDR1 and CDR2 are SNHLY and FYNNEI. This CDR3 reads CAARQSGTEAFF. DNA of the CDR3: TGTGCCGCAAGACAATCAGGGACTGAAGCTTTCTTT.

The chain is built from TRBV5-6 and TRBJ1-5; D is uncertain. Trimming cost V 5 bases and J 12 bases, with 15 bases left between them. CDR1 and CDR2 (germline): SGHDT, YYEEEE. The CDR3 length is 12 residues. This CDR3 reads CASSREGGRQHF. CDR3 bases: TGTGCCAGCAGTCGCGAGGGTGGGCGCCAGCATTTT.

The chain has TRBV9 and TRBJ2-1, with 10 bases lining up with TRBD2. The CDR3 runs 14 residues. V lost 7 bases, J lost 10 bases, and 11 bases stayed unmatched. In germline, CDR1 is SGDLS, CDR2 YYNGEE. In DNA form, the CDR3 reads TGTGCCAGCTCACCTAGCGGGAGAATGGTAGAGCAGTTCTTC. Translated, it gives CASSPSGRMVEQFF.

The V gene is TRBV7-6, the J gene TRBJ2-7; 8 bases are a match to TRBD1. CDR1 is SGHVS and CDR2 is FNYEAQ in the germline V gene. With V trimmed by 3 bases and J by 3 bases, 1 base remained unmatched. The CDR3 is 13 residues long. CDR3 coding DNA: TGTGCCAGCAGCTTCGGGACAGGCTACGAGCAGTACTTC. Protein product: CASSFGTGYEQYF.

This chain links TRBV7-9 with TRBJ2-1, with 7 nucleotides matching TRBD2. This CDR3 is built from 16 residues. CDR1 and CDR2 from the germline V gene are SEHNR and FQNEAQ (reference sequence). The ends lost 2 bases at V and 3 bases at J; junction bases unmatched: 7. CDR3 residues: CASSLPLRGIYNEQFF. CDR3 nucleotide sequence: TGTGCCAGCAGCTTACCCTTGCGGGGGATCTACAATGAGCAGTTCTTC. Full variable domain (rest looked up from reference TRBV7-9 and TRBJ2-1): DTGVSQNPRHKITKRGQNVTFRCDPISEHNRLYWYRQTLGQGPEFLTYFQNEAQLEKSRLLSDRFSAERPKGSFSTLEIQRTEQGDSAMYLCASSLPLRGIYNEQFFGPGTRLTVL.

V usage is TRBV15 and J usage is TRBJ2-1; 14 bases align to TRBD2. Germline loops: CDR1 LNHNV, CDR2 YYDKDF (reference sequence). With 0 bases clipped from V and 7 bases from J, the junction kept 2 bases outside the gene matches. The CDR3 is 16 residues long. The chain's CDR3 is CATSRDRLAGGNEQFF. For the CDR3, the DNA is TGTGCCACCAGCAGAGATCGACTAGCGGGAGGGAATGAGCAGTTCTTC.

The rearrangement links TRBV7-9 to TRBJ2-7; D uncertain. V was trimmed by 4 bases and J by 5 bases, leaving 9 bases between them. Germline V gives CDR1 SEHNR, CDR2 FQNEAQ (reference sequence). This CDR3 spans 12 amino acids. The CDR3 loop is CASSSGSHEQYF. The CDR3 DNA sequence: TGTGCCAGCAGCTCCGGCAGCCACGAGCAGTACTTC.

This clone was found once. The chain is built from TRBV6-5 and TRBJ2-7, with 11 bases identical to TRBD1. The CDR3 spans 15 residues. The junction had 4 bases not matched to a gene; V was cut back by 4 bases and J by 2 bases. Germline V gives CDR1 MNHEY, CDR2 SVGAGI. The CDR3 loop is CASSWGQGVTYEQYF. The CDR3 nucleotides read TGTGCCAGCAGTTGGGGACAGGGGGTCACCTACGAGCAGTACTTC.